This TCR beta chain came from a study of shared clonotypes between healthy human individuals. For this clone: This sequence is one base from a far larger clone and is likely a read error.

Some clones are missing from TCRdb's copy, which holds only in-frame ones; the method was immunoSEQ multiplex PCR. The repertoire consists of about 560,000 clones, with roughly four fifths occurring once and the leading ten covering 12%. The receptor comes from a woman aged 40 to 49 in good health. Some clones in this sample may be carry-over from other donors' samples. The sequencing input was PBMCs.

CDR3 DNA sequence: TGCGCCAGCAGCTTGGCGTCAGGGCAGGATGCCAAGTCCTACGGGCAGTACTTC. It specifies CASSLASGQDAKSYGQYF. The chain carries TRBV5-1 and TRBJ2-7; D is possibly TRBD1 (5 bases). The CDR3 consists of 18 residues. Germline values: CDR1 SGHRS, CDR2 YFSETQ.